The 16 T cell receptor beta chains presented below share a single source sample, sequenced in a study of vaccination effects on CD4 cells after COVID-19. The data were produced by immunoSEQ multiplex PCR, yet TCRdb's version contains in-frame clones alone and is incomplete. The sample has approximately 28,000 clones, almost 80% seen once. Before sequencing, viral peptide pools were used by the ViraFEST assay to expand antigen-specific CD4+ T cells. Upon completion of roughly ten days in culture, CD4+ T cells were isolated. As their vaccination, participants received two doses of either BNT162b2 or mRNA-1273. These receptors have no identified antigens. The sample here was CD4+ T cells from PBMCs cultured with SARS-CoV-2 spike peptides, taken after COVID-19 vaccination. Receptor source: a human donor who received a COVID-19 vaccine. Some clones in this sample may be carry-over from other donors' samples.

This clone was seen more than once but under ten times. V is TRBV19 and J is TRBJ1-6; TRBD1 aligns across 7 bases. V shed 4 bases and J 6 bases; nucleotides not matched to a gene: 6. The CDR3 runs 15 residues. Germline CDR1 reads LNHDA; CDR2 reads SQIVND (reference sequence). The CDR3 DNA reads as TGTGCCAGTAGTAATCGACAGGGTGTTAATTCACCCCTCCACTTT. Protein product: CASSNRQGVNSPLHF.

The V call is TRBV4-3, the J call TRBJ1-1; TRBD1 is a possible D gene (5 bases). The germline gives CDR1 LGHNA, CDR2 YSLEER. The length of the CDR3 is 14 residues. V was clipped by 2 bases and J by 3 bases, with 10 bases between them. CDR3 sequence reads: CASSQYQGDTEAFF. CDR3 DNA sequence: TGCGCCAGCAGCCAATATCAAGGGGACACTGAAGCTTTCTTT.

This clone has only a few counts. CDR3 region: CASSRLGGGSYEQYV. CDR3 coding DNA: TGTGCCAGCAGCCGTTTGGGGGGAGGGTCCTACGAGCAGTACGTC. The V call is TRBV7-8, the J call TRBJ2-7, with 7 bases identical to TRBD2. The CDR3 extends over 15 amino acids. CDR1 SGHVS and CDR2 FQNEAQ come from the germline V gene. V was clipped by 5 bases and J by 1 base; unmatched bases: 8.

J is TRBJ1-2 and V is TRBV6-2 or TRBV6-3; a possible D gene is TRBD1 (6 bases). The ends were cut back, 6 bases at V and 4 bases at J, with 12 bases in the middle. The CDR3 covers 13 residues. CDR1 and CDR2 (germline): MNHEY, SVGEGT. This chain's CDR3 is CASSPEQGYGYTF. For the CDR3, the DNA is TGTGCCAGCAGCCCCGAACAGGGCTATGGCTACACCTTC.

This clone was seen a few times. The V call is TRBV5-4, the J call TRBJ2-7; 12 positions agree with TRBD1. The CDR3 has 14 amino acids. Germline CDR1 reads SGHNT; CDR2 reads YYREEE (reference sequence). J lost 7 bases, V lost 5 bases, and 7 bases had no gene match. The CDR3 reads CASRQGQGALEQYV. The CDR3 bases are TGTGCCAGCAGGCAGGGACAGGGGGCGCTTGAGCAGTACGTC.

The rearrangement joins TRBV3-1 (or the pseudogene TRBV3-2) to TRBJ2-2; D gene uncertain. Trimming removed 2 bases at V and 8 bases at J, with 3 bases between. CDR1 is LGHDT and CDR2 is YNNKEL in the germline V gene (reference sequence). The CDR3 length is 11 residues. The CDR3 DNA reads TGTGCCAGCAGCCAACGGGGGGAGCTGTTTTTT. Translated, it gives CASSQRGELFF.

The rearrangement uses TRBV7-2 and TRBJ1-1, with D unclear. With 5 bases removed from V and 3 bases from J, the gap between germline ends came to 13 bases. The germline CDR1 and CDR2 sequences are SGHTA and FQGNSA. The length of the CDR3 is 14 residues. The CDR3 coding sequence is TGTGCCAGCAGCCTCCGGGAACGGGACACTGAAGCTTTCTTT. Amino acids: CASSLRERDTEAFF.

In this sample, this clone turned up once. The V and J genes are TRBV7-2 and TRBJ1-2, with D possibly TRBD1 on 6 matching bases. The CDR3 contains 14 residues. Trimming removed 1 base from V and 4 bases from J, with 10 bases in between. Germline assignment: CDR1 SGHTA and CDR2 FQGNSA. The CDR3 sequence is CASSLVQGPYGYTF. CDR3 coding DNA: TGTGCCAGCAGCTTAGTACAGGGCCCCTATGGCTACACCTTC.

Here the CDR3 reads CASSPRPTSGNTIYF. The CDR3 region has the DNA TGTGCCAGCAGCCCAAGACCCACCTCTGGAAACACCATATATTTT. The rearrangement joins TRBV7-2 to TRBJ1-3; D gene ambiguous. This CDR3 is built from 15 residues. Germline V gives CDR1 SGHTA, CDR2 FQGNSA. Deletions cut 5 bases from V and 0 bases from J, with 11 bases between.

The genes are TRBV6-6 and TRBJ1-5; the D gene is possibly TRBD1 (5 bases). V was cut by 5 bases and J by 0 bases, with 5 bases left in between. Germline V CDR1 and CDR2: MNHNY, SVGAGI (reference sequence). The length of the CDR3 is 13 residues. In DNA, the CDR3 is TGTGCCAGCAGTAGGGGTAGCAATCAGCCCCAGCATTTT. Translating it yields CASSRGSNQPQHF.

The CDR3: CAWSVQGLPNQPQHF. Here the CDR3 DNA reads TGTGCCTGGAGTGTACAGGGGCTCCCCAATCAGCCCCAGCATTTT. This chain connects TRBV30 to TRBJ1-5, with 7 bases aligning to TRBD1. The CDR3 totals 15 residues. CDR1 and CDR2 from the germline V gene are GTSNPN and SVGIG (reference sequence). With 0 bases clipped from V and 3 bases from J, the junction kept 5 bases outside the gene matches. Using reference TRBV30 and TRBJ1-5 for the parts outside the CDR3, the full variable domain is SQTIHQWPATLVQPVGSPLSLECTVEGTSNPNLYWYRQAAGRGLQLLFYSVGIGQISSEVPQNLSASRPQDRQFILSSKKLLLSDSGFYLCAWSVQGLPNQPQHFGDGTRLSIL.

The chain combines TRBV19 with TRBJ1-2; D is unclear. Germline V gene data show CDR1 as LNHDA and CDR2 as SQIVND (reference sequence). The length of the CDR3 is 16 residues. The V gene lost 5 bases and the J gene lost 5 bases, with 21 bases spanning the gap. For the CDR3, the DNA is TGTGCCAGTAGTGCCACCCCTCCGTGGGTTCGTTATGGCTACACCTTC. Translation gives CASSATPPWVRYGYTF. Based on the CDR3 plus reference TRBV19 and TRBJ1-2, the full variable domain is DGGITQSPKYLFRKEGQNVTLSCEQNLNHDAMYWYRQDPGQGLRLIYYSQIVNDFQKGDIAEGYSVSREKKESFPLTVTSAQKNPTAFYLCASSATPPWVRYGYTFGSGTRLTVV.

V is TRBV5-1 and J is TRBJ1-5, with 7 bases that match TRBD1. Germline V gives CDR1 SGHRS, CDR2 YFSETQ. The CDR3 is 14 amino acids. J was trimmed by 5 bases and V by 3 bases; bases with no gene match: 5. The chain's CDR3 is CASSYRGGDQPQHF. CDR3 coding DNA: TGCGCCAGCAGCTACAGGGGAGGGGATCAGCCCCAGCATTTT.

As regards this clone: The junction departs from germline at one end; a sequencing error may be responsible. This sequence joins TRBV28 and TRBJ1-3; D gene uncertain. Germline CDR1 reads MDHEN; CDR2 reads SYDVKM. There are 13 residues in the CDR3. The CDR3 DNA is TGTGCCAGCAGCTTATTCGGGCGAAACACCATATATTTT. It is translated as CASSLFGRNTIYF.

The chain links TRBV3-1 (or the pseudogene TRBV3-2) to TRBJ2-2, with 8 positions matching TRBD1. Per germline, CDR1 LGHDT and CDR2 YNNKEL (reference sequence). This CDR3 comprises 16 residues. The ends lost 1 base at V and 4 bases at J; junction bases unmatched: 5. The CDR3, as DNA: TGTGCCAGCAGCCAAGCACAGGGGGTCGGCACCGGGGAGCTGTTTTTT. Residues: CASSQAQGVGTGELFF.

V and J are TRBV11-2 and TRBJ1-5, with D tentatively TRBD1 (6 bases). V was pared by 2 bases and J by 3 bases, with 20 bases between. Per the germline V gene, CDR1 is SGHAT and CDR2 is FQNNGV. The CDR3 is 18 residues long. As DNA, the CDR3 is TGTGCCAGCAGCTTACGCGGAGTGGGGGCCGCTCTCAATCAGCCCCAGCATTTT. This codes for CASSLRGVGAALNQPQHF. The full variable domain, rest sourced from reference TRBV11-2 and TRBJ1-5, is EAGVAQSPRYKIIEKRQSVAFWCNPISGHATLYWYQQILGQGPKLLIQFQNNGVVDDSQLPKDRFSAERLKGVDSTLKIQPAKLEDSAVYLCASSLRGVGAALNQPQHFGDGTRLSIL.